The clone carrying this T cell receptor beta chain was seen ten or more times. The CDR3 sequence is 15 residues long. V was shortened by 0 bases and J by 0 bases, with 7 bases between the two germline ends. Germline V gene data show CDR1 as SGHNT and CDR2 as YENEEA. Template material for amplifying TCR beta CDR3 regions consisted of RNA transcripts. Carried out on the TCR CDR3, a first-round RT-PCR used the HTBI primer set. TCRdb redid the calling of the multiplex PCR reads with MiXCR, one entry per CDR3 protein. The sample carries a few hundred thousand distinct CDR3 sequences, approximately 12% recorded once. This record comes from a study of T cells in Graves' hyperthyroidism and ophthalmopathy.

The receptor was derived from a man under 40 with Graves' hyperthyroidism that later progressed to Graves' ophthalmopathy. Source material: blood. The chain joins TRBV11-3 to TRBJ2-3; unclear D gene. The CDR3 sequence: CASSLDQASTDTQYF. CDR3 bases: TGTGCCAGCAGCTTAGATCAGGCCAGCACAGATACGCAGTATTTT.